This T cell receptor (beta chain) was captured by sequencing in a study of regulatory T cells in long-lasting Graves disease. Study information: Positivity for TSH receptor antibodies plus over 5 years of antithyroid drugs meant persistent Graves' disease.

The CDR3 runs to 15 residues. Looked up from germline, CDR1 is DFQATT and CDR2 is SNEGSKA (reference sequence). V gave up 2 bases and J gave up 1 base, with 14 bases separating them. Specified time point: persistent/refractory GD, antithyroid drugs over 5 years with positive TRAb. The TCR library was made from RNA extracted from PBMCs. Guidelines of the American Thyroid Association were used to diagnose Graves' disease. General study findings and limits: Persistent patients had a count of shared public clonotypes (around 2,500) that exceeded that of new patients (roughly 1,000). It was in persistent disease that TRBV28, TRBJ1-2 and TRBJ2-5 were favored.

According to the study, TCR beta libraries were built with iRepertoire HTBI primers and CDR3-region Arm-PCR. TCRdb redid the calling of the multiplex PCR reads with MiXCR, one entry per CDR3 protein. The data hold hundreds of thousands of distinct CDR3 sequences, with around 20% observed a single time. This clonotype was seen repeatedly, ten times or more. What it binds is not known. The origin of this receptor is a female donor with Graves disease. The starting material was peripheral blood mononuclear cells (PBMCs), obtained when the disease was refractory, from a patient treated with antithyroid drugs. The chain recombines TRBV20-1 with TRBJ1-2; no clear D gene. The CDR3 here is CSARPWRADNYGYTF. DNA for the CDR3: TGCAGTGCTAGACCTTGGAGGGCCGATAACTATGGCTACACCTTC.